This T cell receptor (beta chain) was captured by sequencing in a study of cytomegalovirus exposure and HLA in healthy donors. Points from the study as a whole: In an earlier analysis, productive rearrangement rates for most beta V segments clustered near 90% or 30%. Among TCR sequences, most were rare, though some public TCRs appeared in many donors. Reportedly, HLA-A and HLA-B alleles of most subjects were accurately predicted from TCR beta.

A note on this clone: Its cognate antigen is unknown.

CDR1 is SGHTA and CDR2 is FQGNSA in the germline V gene. V lost 1 base to trimming and J lost 2 bases, with 9 bases between them. The CDR3 extends over 14 amino acids. Unrecorded immune exposures were likely, despite nominal health at sampling. The PCR used 60 Vbeta and 13 Jbeta primers. Data came from immunoSEQ multiplex PCR; TCRdb stores just in-frame clones and leaves some out. The table has 100,000 to 150,000 clones, about four fifths seen once; the top ten hold roughly 3.5%. This receptor was taken from a man aged 35-49 years in good health and CMV-seronegative. The V gene is TRBV7-2, the J gene TRBJ2-7; D unresolved. Input material: PBMCs. CDR3 DNA: TGTGCCAGCAGCTTAGGAGACACGACCTACGAGCAGTACTTC. Amino acid sequence: CASSLGDTTYEQYF.